A selection of T cell receptor beta chains follows, all from one sample in a study of CD8+ T cells in alopecia areata. Sequencing was performed with immunoSEQ multiplex PCR; in TCRdb, only in-frame clones are kept and a portion is missing. Of around 98,000 clones listed, about 40% were seen once; the top ten hold 0.6% to 0.85%. What was sequenced was CD4+ T cells sorted from blood. Every receptor here comes from a human donor with alopecia areata. Both conserved end residues are trimmed from each CDR3.

J | length | V | CDR3
TRBJ2-7 | 10 | TRBV2 | AARDNSYEQY
TRBJ2-4 | 11 | TRBV7-9 | ASSLSSGNIQY
TRBJ2-4 | 11 | TRBV30 | AWSGGHQNIQY
TRBJ1-2 | 9 | TRBV2 | ASTGDYGYT
TRBJ2-5 | 12 | TRBV7-9 | ASRPAQGEETQY
TRBJ1-5 | 10 | TRBV28 | ASYGGLQPQH
TRBJ2-7 | 12 | TRBV27 | ASSTRPGNYEQY
TRBJ2-5 | 9 | TRBV29-1 | SVAPSETQY
TRBJ1-1 | 9 | TRBV20-1 | SACPDTEAF
TRBJ1-2 | 11 | TRBV4-1 | ASSQEGHLGYT
TRBJ2-5 | 12 | TRBV5-1 | ASSLVSDQETQY
TRBJ1-2 | 14 | TRBV30 | AWSVLRGQGANGYT
TRBJ2-7 | 12 | TRBV10-3 | ATKAGILSYEQY
TRBJ2-7 | 11 | TRBV29-1 | SVRGDRDHEQY
TRBJ2-6 | 12 | TRBV29-1 | SVGTGSGANVLT
TRBJ1-2 | 10 | TRBV30 | AEMTANYGYT
TRBJ2-1 | 9 | TRBV27 | ASSRYNEQF
TRBJ2-1 | 9 | TRBV5-1 | ASSLSHEQF
TRBJ1-2 | 9 | TRBV11-3 | ASSLNYGYT
TRBJ2-7 | 13 | TRBV29-1 | SVRLHIRGSYEQY
TRBJ2-7 | 9 | TRBV25-1 | ASSEWNEQY
TRBJ2-1 | 13 | TRBV29-1 | SVGSFPRERDEQF
TRBJ1-4 | 13 | TRBV18 | ASSPLQAGNEKLF
TRBJ2-1 | 12 | TRBV4-2 | ASSQVGRANEQF
TRBJ2-7 | 10 | TRBV29-1 | SVAEPVGWEY
TRBJ2-4 | 15 | TRBV28 | ASSSLNSFVAKNIQY
TRBJ1-2 | 9 | TRBV29-1 | SVGANYGYT
TRBJ2-3 | 9 | TRBV5-1 | ASSFGDTQY
TRBJ2-1 | 10 | TRBV4-1 | ASSLLAGEQF
TRBJ2-3 | 16 | TRBV7-8 | ASSLAVRFERDPDTQY
TRBJ1-4 | 11 | TRBV30 | AWSARPKEKLF
TRBJ2-3 | 13 | TRBV28 | ASMTPAVSTDTQY
TRBJ1-6 | 11 | TRBV28 | ASREGVNSPLH
TRBJ1-5 | 11 | TRBV29-1 | SAGDSLNQPQH
TRBJ1-2 | 11 | TRBV29-1 | SVSGQANYGYT
TRBJ2-2 | 12 | TRBV29-1 | SVIETGNTGELF
TRBJ2-7 | 12 | TRBV7-2 | ASSLAGQSYEQY
TRBJ2-1 | 12 | TRBV5-1 | ASSLVSGKNEQF
TRBJ2-7 | 12 | TRBV29-1 | SVESGGPSYEQY
TRBJ1-1 | 13 | TRBV7-9 | ASSFPGTANTEAF
TRBJ2-1 | 10 | TRBV29-1 | SAGLLNNEQF
TRBJ1-2 | 9 | TRBV29-1 | TVRGGNGYT
TRBJ2-1 | 14 | TRBV29-1 | SVGKTSGGINNEQF
TRBJ2-2 | 12 | TRBV29-1 | SVGLAGDTGELF
TRBJ1-2 | 11 | TRBV29-1 | SLYDRARLGYT
TRBJ2-7 | 10 | TRBV29-1 | SVGPDIYEQY
TRBJ2-1 | 13 | TRBV29-1 | STSPRDEGHNEQF
TRBJ1-1 | 10 | TRBV29-1 | SVFRDGPEAF
TRBJ2-1 | 11 | TRBV29-1 | SVRLAGDGEQF
TRBJ2-2 | 11 | TRBV2 | ASSVVTFGELF
TRBJ2-6 | 15 | TRBV18 | ASSPPRAETGANVLT
TRBJ2-1 | 11 | TRBV6-5 | ASSSDTSNEQF
TRBJ1-1 | 11 | TRBV7-9 | ASSLAGVTEAF
TRBJ1-2 | 9 | TRBV30 | AWKTGEVHT